What follows describes a single TCR beta chain. In the authors' workflow: Reference gene primer amplification in the assay estimated nucleated cell counts. TCRdb keeps only in-frame clones here, not all; method: immunoSEQ multiplex PCR. The V and J calls and clone size are taken from that table; D and trimming were inferred from the DNA. The sample yields over 250,000 clones, 90% seen once. Germline-derived CDR1 and CDR2 are ENHRY and SYGVKD. The J segment lost 5 bases and the V segment lost 6 bases, leaving 7 bases of the junction unmatched. This CDR3 has 15 amino acids. Donors were grouped by their self-reported clinical history. The sample comes from a study of blood T cell repertoires in COVID-19. The wider study: T cells, B-cell-depleted T cells, or PBMCs supplied cDNA or gDNA.

The material sequenced was PBMCs or T cells enriched from blood (not recorded which). The chain uses TRBV10-3 and TRBJ2-2; 9 nucleotides match TRBD2. This sequence was found in a woman in her thirties who had recovered from COVID-19. The CDR3 reads CAIRAGGALTGELFF. The CDR3 DNA reads TGTGCCATCAGAGCGGGAGGAGCTTTAACCGGGGAGCTGTTTTTT.